This TCR beta chain derives from a study of shared clonotypes between healthy human individuals. The method was immunoSEQ multiplex PCR; TCRdb's version includes in-frame clones alone and lacks a portion of them. The repertoire holds around 500,000 clones, less than 80% seen once, with about an eighth in the top ten. Of note for this clone: This sample also contains other DNA sequences that code for the same CDR3.

Trimming removed 4 bases at V and 2 bases at J, with 8 bases between. This CDR3 is 13 amino acids long. Germline values: CDR1 SGHTA, CDR2 FQGNSA. Donors comprised healthy HIV-negative adults lacking recent acute infections or vaccinations. The material sequenced was PBMCs. This chain connects TRBV7-2 to TRBJ1-1; D remains ambiguous. This sequence was found in a woman aged 40 to 55 in good health. Some clones in this sample may be carry-over from other donors' samples. CDR3 bases: TGTGCCAGCAGCTCCCAGGTAAACACTGAAGCTTTCTTT. The encoded protein is CASSSQVNTEAFF.